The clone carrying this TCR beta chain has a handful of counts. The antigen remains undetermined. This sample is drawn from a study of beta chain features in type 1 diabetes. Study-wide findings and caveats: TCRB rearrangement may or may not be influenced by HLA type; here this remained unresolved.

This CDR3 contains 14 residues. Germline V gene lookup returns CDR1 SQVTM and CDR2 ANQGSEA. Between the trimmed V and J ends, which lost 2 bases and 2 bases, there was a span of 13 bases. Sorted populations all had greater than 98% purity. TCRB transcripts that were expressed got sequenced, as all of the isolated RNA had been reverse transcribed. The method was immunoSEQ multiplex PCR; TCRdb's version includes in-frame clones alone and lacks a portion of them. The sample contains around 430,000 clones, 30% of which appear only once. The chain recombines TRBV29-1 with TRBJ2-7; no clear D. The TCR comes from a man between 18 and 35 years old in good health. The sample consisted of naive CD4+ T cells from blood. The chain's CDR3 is CSVESFSPTYEQYF. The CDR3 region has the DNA TGCAGCGTTGAATCTTTTAGCCCTACCTACGAGCAGTACTTC.